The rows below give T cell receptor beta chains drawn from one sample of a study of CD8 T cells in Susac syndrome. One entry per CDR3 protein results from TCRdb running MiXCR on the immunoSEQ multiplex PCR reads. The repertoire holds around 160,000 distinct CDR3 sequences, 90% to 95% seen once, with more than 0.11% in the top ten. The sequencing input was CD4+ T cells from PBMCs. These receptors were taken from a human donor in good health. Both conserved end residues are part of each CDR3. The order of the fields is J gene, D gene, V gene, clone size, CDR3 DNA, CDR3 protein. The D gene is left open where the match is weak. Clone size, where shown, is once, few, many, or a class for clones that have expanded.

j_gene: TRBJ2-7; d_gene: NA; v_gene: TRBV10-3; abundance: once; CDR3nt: TGTGCCATCAGCGCCGGGCAGGCCGACTCCTACGAGCAGTACTTC; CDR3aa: CAISAGQADSYEQYF
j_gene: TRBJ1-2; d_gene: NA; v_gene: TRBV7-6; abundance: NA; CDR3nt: TGTGCCAGCAGCTTATCCGGGCGAGACTACACCTTC; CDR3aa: CASSLSGRDYTF
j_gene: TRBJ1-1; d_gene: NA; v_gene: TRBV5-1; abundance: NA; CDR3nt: TGCGCCAGCAGCCCCCAGGACTGGAACACTGAAGCTTTCTTT; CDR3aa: CASSPQDWNTEAFF
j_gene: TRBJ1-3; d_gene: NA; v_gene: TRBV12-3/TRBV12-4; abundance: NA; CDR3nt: TGTGCCAGTAAATCTGGAAACACCATATATTTT; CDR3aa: CASKSGNTIYF
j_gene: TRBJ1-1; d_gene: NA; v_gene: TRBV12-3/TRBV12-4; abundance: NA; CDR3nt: TGTGCCATTTCATGGGCCGGCGGAACTGAAGCTTTCTTT; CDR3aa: CAISWAGGTEAFF
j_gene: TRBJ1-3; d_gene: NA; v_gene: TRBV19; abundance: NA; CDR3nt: TGTGCCAGTAGTCCCACCGATCACTCTGGAAACACCATATATTTT; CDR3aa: CASSPTDHSGNTIYF
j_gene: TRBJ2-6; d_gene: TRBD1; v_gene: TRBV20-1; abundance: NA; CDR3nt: TGCAGTGGATCGGACAGGGCCTCTGGGGCCAACGTCCTGACTTTC; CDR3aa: CSGSDRASGANVLTF
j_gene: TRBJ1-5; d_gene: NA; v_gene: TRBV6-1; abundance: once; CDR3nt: TGTGCCAGCACCGACCGCTTCAATCAGCCCCAGCATTTT; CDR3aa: CASTDRFNQPQHF
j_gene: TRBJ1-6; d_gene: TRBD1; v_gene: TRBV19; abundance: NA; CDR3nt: TGTGCCAGTAGTGTCCCAGGGGGTTTCGGTTCACCCCTCCACTTT; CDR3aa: CASSVPGGFGSPLHF
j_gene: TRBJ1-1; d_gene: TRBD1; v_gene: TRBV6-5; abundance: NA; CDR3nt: TGTGCCAGCAGTTATGACAGGGGGCCTGAAGCTTTCTTT; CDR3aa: CASSYDRGPEAFF
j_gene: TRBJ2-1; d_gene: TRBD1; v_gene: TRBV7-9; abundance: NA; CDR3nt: TGTGCCGGGCAGGGGGCCAGCAATGAGCAGTTCTTC; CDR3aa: CAGQGASNEQFF
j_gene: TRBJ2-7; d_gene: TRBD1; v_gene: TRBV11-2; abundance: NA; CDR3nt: TGTGCCAGCAGCTTAGATTGGTGGCAGGGGGCAGGGGAACAGTACTTC; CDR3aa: CASSLDWWQGAGEQYF
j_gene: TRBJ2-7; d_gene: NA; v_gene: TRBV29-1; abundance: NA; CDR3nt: TGCAGCGTTAACCGGGACACCATATTAGGCGAGCAGTACTTC; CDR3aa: CSVNRDTILGEQYF
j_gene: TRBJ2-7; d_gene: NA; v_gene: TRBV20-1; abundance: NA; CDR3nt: TGCAGTGCTAGAGATGACTACGAGCAGTACTTC; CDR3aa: CSARDDYEQYF
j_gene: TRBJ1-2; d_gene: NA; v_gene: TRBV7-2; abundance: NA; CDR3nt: TGTGCCAGCAGCTTAGACGGGGCGTCCTGGAATGGCTACACCTTC; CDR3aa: CASSLDGASWNGYTF
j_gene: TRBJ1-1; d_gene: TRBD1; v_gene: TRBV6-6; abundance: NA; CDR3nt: TGTGCCAGCAGTTCCCCGGGACAGGGCCTCACTGAAGCTTTCTTT; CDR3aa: CASSSPGQGLTEAFF
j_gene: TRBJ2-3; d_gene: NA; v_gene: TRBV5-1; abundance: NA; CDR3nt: TGTGCCAGCAGTTTACGAGGAGATACGCAGTATTTT; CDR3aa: CASSLRGDTQYF
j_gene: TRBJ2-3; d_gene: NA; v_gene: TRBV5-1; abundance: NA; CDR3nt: TGCGCCAGCAGCGCAGGGAGTTACACAGATACGCAGTATTTT; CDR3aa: CASSAGSYTDTQYF
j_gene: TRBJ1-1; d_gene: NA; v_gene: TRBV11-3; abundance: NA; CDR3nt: TGTGCCAGCAGCCCGTTCGGGGGGGCGACTGAAGCTTTCTTT; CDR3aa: CASSPFGGATEAFF
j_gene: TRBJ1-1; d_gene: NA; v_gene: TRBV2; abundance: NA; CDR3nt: TGTGCCAGCTCCGGGCAGATGAACACTGAAGCTTTCTTT; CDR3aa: CASSGQMNTEAFF